The 17 T cell receptor beta chains below come from one sample, sequenced in a study of T cells expressing NK-cell markers. TCRdb re-called the 5' RACE reads and gives one entry per CDR3 protein, without DNA. Its listing shows 440,000 or so distinct CDR3 sequences. The material sequenced was blood T cells: a sorted CD56 or NKG2C T cell subset, CD4+ or CD8+ T cells, or bulk PBMC T cells (not recorded which). These TCRs come from a woman aged 18 to 75 in good health.

The chain employs TRBV11-3 and TRBJ2-3. The CDR3 runs 14 residues. Germline CDR1 and CDR2: SGHNT and YENEEA. CDR3 amino acids: CASSLSQSTDTQYF. Drawing the rest from reference TRBV11-3 and TRBJ2-3, the complete variable domain is EAGVVQSPRYKIIEKKQPVAFWCNPISGHNTLYWYLQNLGQGPELLIRYENEEAVDDSQLPKDRFSAERLKGVDSTLKIQPAELGDSAVYLCASSLSQSTDTQYFGPGTRLTVL.

This rearrangement joins TRBV4-3 to TRBJ2-3; absent DNA, TCRdb's TRBD2 call cannot be checked. This CDR3 comprises 17 residues. Germline V gene data show CDR1 as LGHNA and CDR2 as YSLEER. Here the CDR3 reads CASSHPGLAGGPDTQYF.

The J gene is TRBJ2-1, the V gene TRBV29-1; TCRdb reports TRBD1, a call that lacks DNA to check it against. Germline CDR1 is SQVTM and CDR2 is ANQGSEA. The CDR3 has 16 residues. This CDR3 is CSVEAGTGPSYNEQFF.

The chain uses TRBV12-3 or TRBV12-4 and TRBJ2-1; TCRdb outputs TRBD2, but without DNA this stays unchecked. CDR3 length: 17 amino acids. The CDR3 is CASSLGRGSGRGNEQFF.

V is TRBV7-2 and J is TRBJ1-4. This CDR3 is 13 amino acids long. Germline V CDR1 and CDR2: SGHTA, FQGNSA. CDR3 amino acids: CASSLALGTALFF. Full variable domain (rest looked up from reference TRBV7-2 and TRBJ1-4): GAGVSQSPSNKVTEKGKDVELRCDPISGHTALYWYRQSLGQGLEFLIYFQGNSAPDKSGLPSDRFSAERTGGSVSTLTIQRTQQEDSAVYLCASSLALGTALFFGSGTQLSVL.

The chain uses TRBV6-2 or TRBV6-3 and TRBJ1-1. This CDR3 has 13 amino acids. CDR1 and CDR2 from the germline V gene are MNHEY and SVGEGT. The CDR3: CASSYVQITEAFF.

This chain uses TRBV18 with TRBJ2-5; TCRdb proposes TRBD2, but this gene call is untestable without DNA. The CDR3 sequence is 14 residues long. Germline CDR1 reads KGHSH; CDR2 reads LQKENI. This CDR3 reads CASSPAISQETQYF.

The chain is built from TRBV19 and TRBJ2-1. The length of the CDR3 is 15 residues. From germline, CDR1 is LNHDA and CDR2 SQIVND (reference sequence). The CDR3 spells CASSIDRSSYNEQFF.

The V and J genes are TRBV6-1 and TRBJ2-5. The CDR3 runs 13 residues. Germline CDR1 reads MNHNS; CDR2 reads SASEGT. CDR3 in amino acids: CASSLNLQETQYF.

The rearrangement links TRBV12-3 or TRBV12-4 to TRBJ2-1. CDR3 length: 14 amino acids. CDR3 sequence: CASSLALRHNEQFF.

The chain joins TRBV6-2 or TRBV6-3 to TRBJ2-1; there is no DNA to check the TCRdb D call of TRBD2. In germline, CDR1 is MNHEY, CDR2 SVGEGT. CDR3 length equals 19 residues. CDR3 loop: CASSYPLPLLAAHYNEQFF.

V and J are TRBV6-5 and TRBJ2-2; TCRdb's D gene call, TRBD2, goes unchecked for lack of DNA. The V gene's germline CDR1 is MNHEY and CDR2 SVGAGI. This CDR3 is built from 15 residues. This chain's CDR3 is CASSYHGLVAGELFF.

The V and J genes are TRBV23-1 and TRBJ2-7; TCRdb gives TRBD1 as the D gene, but with no DNA this cannot be confirmed. TRBV23-1 is assigned to the ORF class and has an uncertain function. This CDR3 region has 14 residues. The CDR3 region is CASSLGTETYEQYF.

The rearrangement links TRBV10-2 to TRBJ1-2. Germline loops: CDR1 WSHSY, CDR2 SAAADI. The CDR3 runs 14 residues. This CDR3 is CASSESAGGYGYTF.

The V gene is TRBV14, the J gene TRBJ1-6. CDR3 size: 14 residues. Germline-derived CDR1 and CDR2 are SGHDN and FVKESK. The CDR3 sequence is CASSQDISYSPLHF.

The chain combines TRBV14 with TRBJ2-7; TCRdb names TRBD1, which stays unverified in the absence of DNA. The V gene's germline CDR1 is SGHDN and CDR2 FVKESK. The CDR3 spans 14 residues. CDR3 loop: CASSQLWDSYEQYF.

This chain connects TRBV7-2 to TRBJ2-5; with no DNA, the TCRdb D assignment of TRBD1 cannot be verified. The germline CDR1 and CDR2 sequences are SGHTA and FQGNSA. The CDR3 is 15 residues long. The CDR3 protein is CASSLEQGLWETQYF.